The next 10 T cell receptor beta chains were all read from a single sample in a study of response to subunit inactivated influenza vaccine. One entry per CDR3 protein results from TCRdb running MiXCR on the RT-PCR reads. The table includes 650,000 to 700,000 distinct CDR3 sequences, 15% to 18% detected once. The material sequenced was PBMCs from blood, taken 12 days after vaccination. These receptor sequences come from a man aged 50 to 59 who received an inactivated influenza vaccine.

The rearrangement uses TRBV6-2 or TRBV6-3 and TRBJ2-7, with D perhaps given as TRBD1 or TRBD2 (6 bases each). Germline V CDR1 and CDR2: MNHEY, SVGEGT. The CDR3 sequence is 15 residues long. V lost 6 bases and J 3 bases, leaving 18 bases between the germline ends. As DNA, the CDR3 is TGTGCCAGCAGAGACAGGCGGGAAAGGTTCTACGAGCAGTACTTC. Its protein is CASRDRRERFYEQYF.

V and J are TRBV20-1 and TRBJ2-3, with TRBD2 matching 10 bases. Trimming removed 5 bases from V and 3 bases from J; junction bases left unmatched: 8. Germline CDR1 and CDR2: DFQATT and SNEGSKA (reference sequence). There are 15 residues in the CDR3. DNA for the CDR3: TGCAGTGCTCCCCATAGCGGGAGGAGAACAGATACGCAGTATTTT. This encodes CSAPHSGRRTDTQYF.

This clonotype was detected only a few times. The chain employs TRBV6-5 and TRBJ2-3; 13 nucleotides align to TRBD2. Germline loops: CDR1 MNHEY, CDR2 SVGAGI. The CDR3 spans 18 residues. V gave up 0 bases and J gave up 6 bases; unmatched junction bases: 9. The CDR3 is CASSYSLGTSGVKDTQYF. Written as DNA, the CDR3 is TGTGCCAGCAGTTACTCCCTTGGGACTAGCGGGGTTAAGGATACGCAGTATTTT.

The chain recombines TRBV4-3 with TRBJ2-7; D possibly corresponds to TRBD1 (6 bases). The CDR3 runs 15 residues. Germline V gene lookup returns CDR1 LGHNA and CDR2 YSLEER. V shed 6 bases and J shed 4 bases, with 19 bases lying between them. CDR3 sequence (DNA): TGCGCCAGCAGTTGGGGCTGGTCAGGGGAATACGAGCAGTACTTC. This encodes CASSWGWSGEYEQYF.

The chain uses TRBV20-1 and TRBJ1-6; a possible D gene is TRBD1 (6 bases). Trimming left V 5 bases short and J 6 bases short, with 11 bases between. CDR3 length: 13 residues. Per the germline V gene, CDR1 is DFQATT and CDR2 is SNEGSKA (reference sequence). The CDR3 DNA follows: TGCAGTGCTGCAGGGGATCCTAATTCACCCCTCCACTTT. This gives the protein CSAAGDPNSPLHF.

V and J are TRBV20-1 and TRBJ2-1, with D unresolved. The CDR3 sequence is 13 residues long. Germline CDR1 DFQATT, CDR2 SNEGSKA (reference sequence). V gave up 3 bases and J gave up 4 bases, with 10 bases separating them. Here the CDR3 DNA reads TGCAGTGCTAGTTCTGAAAATTACAATGAGCAGTTCTTC. It translates to CSASSENYNEQFF.

This chain joins TRBV18 and TRBJ2-3; 8 nucleotides align to TRBD1. Germline V gene sequence: CDR1 KGHSH, CDR2 LQKENI. The length of the CDR3 is 14 residues. The trim removed 2 bases at V and 6 bases at J, leaving 4 bases unmatched. The CDR3 DNA is TGTGCCAGCTCACCAGGACAGGGCGGGGATACGCAGTATTTT. This translates into CASSPGQGGDTQYF.

V usage is TRBV7-2 and J usage is TRBJ2-7, with D possibly matching TRBD1 (5 bases). The CDR3 is made up of 14 amino acids. V lost 5 bases and J lost 2, with 13 bases in between. The V gene's germline CDR1 is SGHTA and CDR2 FQGNSA. The DNA for the CDR3 is TGTGCCAGCAGCACACAGGTTCCCCCCTACGAGCAGTACTTC. Translation gives CASSTQVPPYEQYF.

This clonotype was detected a few times. V usage is TRBV3-1 and J usage is TRBJ2-7; tentative D call: TRBD2 (5 bases). Germline CDR1 and CDR2: LGHDT and YNNKEL (reference sequence). The CDR3 totals 14 residues. Trimming removed 5 bases at V and 1 base at J, with 12 bases between. In nucleotides, the CDR3 is TGTGCCAGCAGCTACACTAGGGTATCCTACGAGCAGTACTTC. Translated: CASSYTRVSYEQYF.

The chain carries TRBV5-1 and TRBJ2-7, with a tentative D call TRBD2 (6 bases). There are 13 residues in the CDR3. The V and J ends lost 4 bases and 5 bases respectively, with 13 bases between them. Per germline, CDR1 SGHRS and CDR2 YFSETQ. The CDR3 here is CASSPLGGDEQYF. Here the CDR3 DNA reads TGCGCCAGCAGCCCTCTGGGGGGAGACGAGCAGTACTTC.